The rows below give T cell receptor beta chains drawn from one sample of a study of OX40 agonist ivuxolimab in advanced cancers. TCRdb keeps only in-frame clones here, not all; method: immunoSEQ multiplex PCR. Of about 35,000 clones listed, 65% to 80% are singletons. Sequencing used CD4+ or CD8+ T cells sorted from blood, obtained in a trial of the OX40 agonist ivuxolimab. These receptors all stem from an adult with an advanced solid tumor such as melanoma, head and neck, liver or kidney cancer. Each CDR3 is given with its conserved first and last residue. Fields, in order: CDR3 protein, CDR3 DNA, J gene, D gene, clone size, V gene. D genes are given only for firm matches. Clone size appears in some rows only: once, few, many, or a class for an expanded clone.

CASRTGIGYTF,TGTGCCAGCCGGACAGGGATTGGCTACACCTTC,TRBJ1-2,TRBD1,few,TRBV6-5
CASTGTYYNEQFF,TGTGCCAGCACTGGGACCTACTACAATGAGCAGTTCTTC,TRBJ2-1,NA,NA,TRBV6-1
CATQRQGETEAFF,TGTGCCACCCAGAGACAGGGAGAAACTGAAGCTTTCTTT,TRBJ1-1,TRBD1,NA,TRBV10-3
CASSLGGGQETQYF,TGTGCCAGCAGTCTTGGGGGCGGACAAGAGACCCAGTACTTC,TRBJ2-5,NA,NA,TRBV9
CASSGPPGTSNTEAFF,TGTGCCAGCAGCGGACCCCCCGGGACGTCGAACACTGAAGCTTTCTTT,TRBJ1-1,NA,NA,TRBV21-1
CASSQEGQEGYGYTF,TGTGCCAGCAGCCAAGAAGGACAGGAGGGTTATGGCTACACCTTC,TRBJ1-2,TRBD1,NA,TRBV4-2
CASSFRTSGGDEQFF,TGTGCCAGCAGCTTCCGGACTAGCGGGGGGGATGAGCAGTTCTTC,TRBJ2-1,TRBD2,NA,TRBV7-9
CASSEQGSSYNSPLHF,TGTGCCAGCAGTGAACAGGGCAGCTCCTATAATTCACCCCTCCACTTT,TRBJ1-6,NA,NA,TRBV2
CASRLGGATGNTIYF,TGTGCCAGCAGATTGGGGGGGGCCACCGGAAACACCATATATTTT,TRBJ1-3,NA,NA,TRBV11-2
CASSLVESTDTQYF,TGTGCCAGCAGTTTGGTAGAATCCACAGATACGCAGTATTTT,TRBJ2-3,NA,NA,TRBV27
CASSLRGATDTQYF,TGTGCCAGCAGCTTAAGGGGTGCCACAGATACGCAGTATTTT,TRBJ2-3,NA,NA,TRBV7-2
CASSVTTGVAYEQYF,TGTGCCAGCAGCGTAACGACAGGGGTGGCCTACGAGCAGTACTTC,TRBJ2-7,TRBD1,few,TRBV9
CASSYSKFEQFF,TGTGCCAGCAGTTACTCGAAGTTTGAGCAGTTCTTC,TRBJ2-1,NA,NA,TRBV6-5
CASSSEGSPSPLHF,TGTGCCAGCTCTTCTGAGGGGTCACCTTCACCCCTCCACTTT,TRBJ1-6,NA,NA,TRBV2
CAEQYNQPQHF,TGCGCCGAACAGTACAATCAGCCCCAGCATTTT,TRBJ1-5,NA,NA,TRBV5-1
CASTPGGGDYGYTF,TGTGCCAGCACCCCAGGAGGGGGCGACTATGGCTACACCTTC,TRBJ1-2,TRBD1,NA,TRBV6-1
CASSLRLTGGSGNTIYF,TGTGCCAGCAGCTTAAGGCTCACAGGGGGCTCTGGAAACACCATATATTTT,TRBJ1-3,TRBD1,NA,TRBV7-9
CASRYSGSRSYEQYF,TGTGCCAGCAGATATAGCGGGAGTAGGTCCTACGAGCAGTACTTC,TRBJ2-7,TRBD2,NA,TRBV28
CASSLRAGGEAFF,TGTGCCAGCAGCTTACGGGCTGGAGGGGAAGCTTTCTTT,TRBJ1-1,NA,NA,TRBV7-9
CASSRSTDTQYF,TGTGCCAGCAGCCGCTCGACAGATACGCAGTATTTT,TRBJ2-3,NA,NA,TRBV7-8
CASSLTLANEQFF,TGTGCCAGCAGCTTAACACTAGCAAATGAGCAGTTCTTC,TRBJ2-1,NA,NA,TRBV7-8
CASSPGGAGGSDTQYF,TGTGCCAGCAGCCCTGGAGGAGCGGGGGGGTCAGATACGCAGTATTTT,TRBJ2-3,TRBD2,NA,TRBV5-4
CASSPNEQFF,TGTGCCAGCAGCCCCAATGAGCAGTTCTTC,TRBJ2-1,NA,NA,TRBV5-6
CASSRSGASGGAGTDTQYF,TGCGCCAGCAGCCGATCAGGGGCGAGCGGGGGGGCCGGAACAGATACGCAGTATTTT,TRBJ2-3,TRBD2,NA,TRBV4-1
CASSLVRLAGGLDTQYF,TGTGCCAGCAGCTTAGTCCGACTAGCGGGGGGTCTCGATACGCAGTATTTT,TRBJ2-3,TRBD2,NA,TRBV7-6
CASSRQGVGNQPQHF,TGCGCCAGCAGCAGACAGGGGGTCGGCAATCAGCCCCAGCATTTT,TRBJ1-5,TRBD1,few,TRBV4-1
CASSRRSGETQYF,TGTGCCAGCTCAAGGAGATCGGGAGAGACCCAGTACTTC,TRBJ2-5,NA,NA,TRBV6-1
CASSALRSTGELFF,TGTGCCAGCAGCGCCTTACGGAGCACCGGGGAGCTGTTTTTT,TRBJ2-2,NA,NA,TRBV9
CASSYSRGRSQPQHF,TGTGCCAGCAGTTACTCGCGGGGGAGAAGTCAGCCCCAGCATTTT,TRBJ1-5,NA,NA,TRBV6-5
CASSQDIRPHRSGYTF,TGCGCCAGCAGCCAAGATATCCGCCCCCACCGCAGTGGCTACACCTTC,TRBJ1-2,NA,NA,TRBV4-1
CAWSVRRVAGAYNEQFF,TGTGCCTGGAGTGTACGCCGTGTAGCGGGGGCCTACAATGAGCAGTTCTTC,TRBJ2-1,TRBD2,NA,TRBV30
CASSPGGIAKNIQYF,TGTGCCAGCTCACCAGGCGGAATAGCCAAAAACATTCAGTACTTC,TRBJ2-4,NA,NA,TRBV18
CASSFRASSGANVLTF,TGTGCCAGCAGTTTTCGGGCCTCTTCTGGGGCCAACGTCCTGACTTTC,TRBJ2-6,NA,NA,TRBV28
CASSLGGAGELFF,TGTGCCAGCAGCCTGGGCGGTGCCGGGGAGCTGTTTTTT,TRBJ2-2,NA,once,TRBV5-6
CSTGGTGSHTGELFF,TGCAGCACTGGGGGGACGGGGTCACACACCGGGGAGCTGTTTTTT,TRBJ2-2,NA,NA,TRBV29-1
CASSTGLAGGSADTQYF,TGCGCCAGCAGCACGGGACTAGCGGGGGGCAGCGCAGATACGCAGTATTTT,TRBJ2-3,TRBD2,NA,TRBV5-1
CASSLVRGDRYF,TGTGCCAGCAGCTTGGTGCGGGGTGATCGGTACTTC,TRBJ2-5,NA,NA,TRBV5-8
CASSLVYGRGNTEAFF,TGTGCCAGCAGCTTAGTCTACGGCAGAGGGAACACTGAAGCTTTCTTT,TRBJ1-1,NA,once,TRBV11-1
CASSSRLVSEQFF,TGTGCCAGCAGCTCTCGACTAGTTAGTGAGCAGTTCTTC,TRBJ2-1,NA,once,TRBV11-2
CASSLTTYSGNTIYF,TGTGCCAGCAGCTTAACCACTTACTCTGGAAACACCATATATTTT,TRBJ1-3,NA,NA,TRBV7-5
CASSFRDRYNEQFF,TGTGCCAGCAGTTTCCGGGACAGATACAATGAGCAGTTCTTC,TRBJ2-1,TRBD1,NA,TRBV6-5
CASSESKENSNQPQHF,TGCGCCAGCAGTGAGTCGAAGGAGAATAGCAATCAGCCCCAGCATTTT,TRBJ1-5,NA,NA,TRBV10-1